The rows below give T cell receptor beta chains drawn from one sample of a study of graft-versus-host responses after intestinal transplantation. TCRdb's table, derived via immunoSEQ multiplex PCR, lists solely in-frame clones and lacks some. This sample has 90,000 to 100,000 clones, with 75% to 95% found just once. The antigens for these receptors are not known. Sample: unstimulated CD8+ T cells sorted from spleen or lymph node cells, taken before intestinal transplant. Source of these receptors: a human donor who received an intestinal transplant. The CDR3 runs from the conserved cysteine through the conserved F or W. Each record gives: clone size, V gene, D gene, J gene, CDR3 protein, CDR3 DNA. The D gene is left open where the match is weak. Expanded clones get a size class; other rows say once, few or many, or leave the size out.

>NA|TRBV14|TRBD1|TRBJ2-2
CAICSGQEPTGELFF
TGTGCCATTTGTTCGGGACAGGAGCCCACCGGGGAGCTGTTTTTT
>few|TRBV30|TRBD1|TRBJ2-7
CAWTPGQGGYEQYF
TGTGCCTGGACCCCGGGACAGGGTGGCTACGAGCAGTACTTC
>NA|TRBV5-4|TRBD2|TRBJ2-7
CASSSGVPGGGYEQYF
TGTGCCAGCAGCTCTGGGGTCCCGGGAGGTGGCTACGAGCAGTACTTC
>once|TRBV19|TRBD1|TRBJ2-4
CASSIDLTGEAKNIQYF
TGTGCCAGTAGTATAGATCTGACAGGGGAAGCCAAAAACATTCAGTACTTC
>NA|TRBV2|TRBD2|TRBJ2-5
CASSERLAGVQETQYF
TGTGCCAGCAGTGAACGGCTAGCGGGGGTCCAAGAGACCCAGTACTTC
>NA|TRBV27|NA|TRBJ2-3
CASSLYFSTDTQYF
TGTGCCAGCAGTTTATACTTTAGCACAGATACGCAGTATTTT
>NA|TRBV27|NA|TRBJ1-5
CASSLSGEHSNQPQHF
TGTGCCAGCAGTTTATCCGGAGAGCATAGCAATCAGCCCCAGCATTTT
>NA|TRBV10-3|NA|TRBJ1-1
CAISESAVENTEAFF
TGTGCCATCAGTGAGTCGGCAGTTGAGAACACTGAAGCTTTCTTT
>NA|TRBV28|TRBD1|TRBJ2-7
CASSEGQGEYEQYF
TGTGCCAGCAGCGAGGGACAGGGGGAGTACGAGCAGTACTTC
>NA|TRBV6-5|NA|TRBJ2-7
CASSYTQGSYEQYF
TGTGCCAGCAGTTACACCCAGGGATCCTACGAGCAGTACTTC
>NA|TRBV4-1|NA|TRBJ1-1
CASSQVGGMLLTGNTEAFF
TGCGCCAGCAGCCAAGTAGGAGGCATGCTGCTTACGGGGAACACTGAAGCTTTCTTT
>NA|TRBV6-5|NA|TRBJ2-5
CASSYAGRETQYF
TGTGCCAGCAGTTACGCGGGAAGAGAGACCCAGTACTTC
>NA|TRBV19|TRBD1|TRBJ2-2
CASDRENTGELFF
TGTGCCAGTGACAGGGAGAACACCGGGGAGCTGTTTTTT
>NA|TRBV14|TRBD1|TRBJ2-7
CASSPGQGTYEQYF
TGTGCCAGCAGCCCGGGACAGGGAACCTACGAGCAGTACTTC
>NA|TRBV7-8|TRBD1|TRBJ2-1
CASSPLLSGQGDNEQFF
TGTGCCAGCAGCCCCCTTTTGTCAGGACAGGGCGACAATGAGCAGTTCTTC
>NA|TRBV5-6|NA|TRBJ2-3
CASSLVPEGTDTQYF
TGTGCCAGCAGCTTGGTCCCAGAAGGCACAGATACGCAGTATTTT
>NA|TRBV7-9|NA|TRBJ2-7
CASSLDPDRKYEQYF
TGTGCCAGCAGCTTAGACCCGGACAGAAAATACGAGCAGTACTTC
>NA|TRBV27|TRBD1|TRBJ1-2
CASSSGDRAYGYTF
TGTGCCAGCAGTTCAGGGGACAGGGCCTATGGCTACACCTTC
>NA|TRBV4-1|NA|TRBJ2-3
CASSQDRGGVDTQYF
TGCGCCAGCAGCCAAGATCGAGGGGGTGTTGATACGCAGTATTTT
>once|TRBV7-9|NA|TRBJ1-2
CASSFIGGERGDYGYTF
TGTGCCAGCAGCTTCATCGGGGGGGAGCGAGGGGACTATGGCTACACCTTC
>NA|TRBV5-1|TRBD1|TRBJ2-5
CASSGQGRQETQYF
TGCGCCAGCAGCGGACAGGGGCGCCAAGAGACCCAGTACTTC
>NA|TRBV4-3|NA|TRBJ2-2
CVSRRDSARGELFF
TGCGTCAGCAGACGGGACTCTGCTCGCGGGGAGCTGTTTTTT
>NA|TRBV7-2|TRBD1|TRBJ1-1
CASSPRQGPNTEAFF
TGTGCCAGCAGCCCCAGACAGGGCCCGAACACTGAAGCTTTCTTT
>NA|TRBV27|NA|TRBJ1-6
CASSLTGQSSPLHF
TGTGCCAGCAGTTTAACAGGGCAGTCTTCACCCCTCCACTTT
>NA|TRBV7-3|NA|TRBJ2-1
CASSFSEGPYNEQFF
TGTGCCAGCAGCTTCTCCGAGGGCCCCTACAATGAGCAGTTCTTC
>once|TRBV4-3|TRBD2|TRBJ2-1
CASSQDALAASSYNEQFF
TGCGCCAGCAGCCAAGATGCACTAGCGGCAAGCTCCTACAATGAGCAGTTCTTC
>NA|TRBV14|NA|TRBJ2-1
CASSQGGMGHEQFF
TGTGCCAGCAGCCAAGGGGGAATGGGGCATGAGCAGTTCTTC
>NA|TRBV7-2|TRBD2|TRBJ2-7
CASSLTPGLEGEQYF
TGTGCCAGCAGCTTAACCCCGGGACTAGAGGGAGAGCAGTACTTC
>NA|TRBV2|NA|TRBJ1-6
CASRESVYSYNSPLHF
TGTGCCAGCAGGGAGTCTGTTTACTCCTATAATTCACCCCTCCACTTT
>NA|TRBV5-1|TRBD2|TRBJ2-1
CASSLSSGGYNEQFF
TGCGCCAGCAGCTTGAGTAGCGGGGGTTACAATGAGCAGTTCTTC
>NA|TRBV19|NA|TRBJ1-6
CASSIGAGDNSPLHF
TGTGCCAGTAGTATCGGGGCAGGGGATAATTCACCCCTCCACTTT